What follows are 13 T cell receptor beta chains derived from one specimen sequenced in a study of cytomegalovirus exposure and HLA in healthy donors. The PCR ran on 60 Vbeta and 13 Jbeta primers. This table comes from immunoSEQ multiplex PCR, and its TCRdb copy is limited to in-frame clones, with some not included. The data show around 88,000 clones, around four fifths seen once. The source material was PBMCs. The receptors were gathered from a man aged 45 to 65 in good health and CMV-seropositive.

The chain links TRBV30 to TRBJ2-2; 10 bases line up with TRBD2. V shed 4 bases and J 4 bases; nucleotides not matched to a gene: 3. This CDR3 contains 14 residues. The V gene's germline CDR1 is GTSNPN and CDR2 SVGIG (reference sequence). CDR3: CAWKSSGGTGELFF. The CDR3 DNA sequence: TGTGCCTGGAAATCTAGCGGGGGCACCGGGGAGCTGTTTTTT. The full variable domain, rest sourced from reference TRBV30 and TRBJ2-2, is SQTIHQWPATLVQPVGSPLSLECTVEGTSNPNLYWYRQAAGRGLQLLFYSVGIGQISSEVPQNLSASRPQDRQFILSSKKLLLSDSGFYLCAWKSSGGTGELFFGEGSRLTVL.

Written as DNA, the CDR3 is TGTGCCACCAGAGGCTTTCCGGGGGGTGGCTACACCTTC. Encoded protein: CATRGFPGGGYTF. This chain connects TRBV15 to TRBJ1-2, with a possible D match to TRBD1 (5 bases). V lost 6 bases and J 7 bases, leaving 15 bases between the germline ends. CDR1 is LNHNV and CDR2 is YYDKDF in the germline V gene (reference sequence). The CDR3 extends over 13 amino acids.

The gene calls are TRBV6-5 and TRBJ2-5; tentative D call: TRBD1 (5 bases). Germline CDR1 reads MNHEY; CDR2 reads SVGAGI. This CDR3 has 15 residues. V lost 2 bases and J lost 1, with 11 bases in between. CDR3 amino acids: CASSYHRLIQETQYF. CDR3 DNA: TGTGCCAGCAGTTACCACAGGCTCATCCAAGAGACCCAGTACTTC.

The V and J genes are TRBV9 and TRBJ1-1; TRBD1 is a possible D gene (6 bases). CDR3 size: 16 residues. The V gene's germline CDR1 is SGDLS and CDR2 YYNGEE. Trimming left V 3 bases short and J 4 bases short, with 19 bases between. The CDR3 DNA is TGTGCCAGCAGCGCTTCGACCTTAGGGGGGGCCACTGAAGCTTTCTTT. Translating gives CASSASTLGGATEAFF.

The genes are TRBV7-6 and TRBJ2-7; D is possibly TRBD2 (6 bases). CDR1 SGHVS and CDR2 FNYEAQ come from the germline V gene. The CDR3 totals 16 residues. Trimming removed 5 bases from V and 2 bases from J, with 19 bases in between. The CDR3 reads CASSQSGGRTTYEQYF. The CDR3, as DNA: TGTGCCAGCAGCCAAAGTGGGGGGAGAACAACCTACGAGCAGTACTTC.

The chain recombines TRBV5-1 with TRBJ1-1; 9 nucleotides line up with TRBD1. This CDR3 has 16 amino acids. CDR1 is SGHRS and CDR2 is YFSETQ in the germline V gene. J was trimmed by 2 bases and V by 0 bases; bases with no gene match: 5. The CDR3 DNA is TGCGCCAGCAGCTTGGAGGGACAGGGCTCCAACACTGAAGCTTTCTTT. Translated, it gives CASSLEGQGSNTEAFF.

Turning to this clone: Other DNA variants within this sample encode the same CDR3. J is TRBJ1-3 and V is TRBV9; D unresolved. The V and J ends lost 0 bases and 4 bases respectively, with 11 bases between them. Germline V gene data show CDR1 as SGDLS and CDR2 as YYNGEE. There are 15 residues in the CDR3. The CDR3 loop is CASSVGIGRGNTIYF. The CDR3 bases are TGTGCCAGCAGCGTAGGTATAGGGAGGGGAAACACCATATATTTT.

This chain joins TRBV28 and TRBJ1-2, with 7 bases fitting TRBD1. The CDR3 length is 14 residues. V shed 5 bases, J shed 4 bases, and the junction held 7 bases outside the gene matches. Germline V gene lookup returns CDR1 MDHEN and CDR2 SYDVKM. CDR3 region: CASSPGQAPYGYTF. CDR3 in DNA: TGTGCCAGCAGTCCTGGACAGGCACCCTATGGCTACACCTTC.

This rearrangement joins TRBV21-1 to TRBJ1-2; no check of the table's D call, TRBD1, against the DNA was made. TRBV21-1 is designated a pseudogene. The CDR3 is 17 residues long. The CDR3 coding sequence is TGTGCCAGCAGCAAAGGGGATCCAGGGGGCTCCCCCTATGGCTACACCTTC. It specifies CASSKGDPGGSPYGYTF.

This rearrangement joins TRBV19 to TRBJ1-2; D may be TRBD1 (6 bases). CDR1 is LNHDA, CDR2 SQIVND, per germline (reference sequence). This CDR3 has 14 residues. V lost 2 bases and J lost 2, with 9 bases in between. This CDR3 reads CASSITGLNYGYTF. CDR3 sequence (DNA): TGTGCCAGTAGTATAACAGGGCTAAACTATGGCTACACCTTC.

The CDR3 loop is CASKMGQYTGELFF. The CDR3 DNA follows: TGTGCCAGCAAGATGGGACAGTACACCGGGGAGCTGTTTTTT. This chain connects TRBV9 to TRBJ2-2, with 7 bases aligning to TRBD1. CDR1 SGDLS and CDR2 YYNGEE come from the germline V gene. The junction had 5 bases not matched to a gene; V was cut back by 6 bases and J by 3 bases. This CDR3 has 14 residues.

V gene TRBV9 combines with J gene TRBJ2-3; 10 bases match TRBD2. Germline V gives CDR1 SGDLS, CDR2 YYNGEE. Trimming cost V 4 bases and J 2 bases; bases outside gene matches: 19. The CDR3 extends over 20 amino acids. DNA for the CDR3: TGTGCCAGCAGCCGAGGGACTAGCGTAATGGGAGGCCTGGACACAGATACGCAGTATTTT. Encoded protein: CASSRGTSVMGGLDTDTQYF.

The J gene is TRBJ2-3, the V gene TRBV18; TRBD2 matches 11 bases. CDR1 and CDR2 from the germline V gene are KGHSH and LQKENI. This CDR3 comprises 15 residues. V gave up 6 bases and J gave up 3 bases; unmatched junction bases: 5. In DNA, the CDR3 is TGTGCCAGCTCTCCAACTAGCGGGGGAACAGATACGCAGTATTTT. Translating gives CASSPTSGGTDTQYF. Supplemented by reference TRBV18 and TRBJ2-3, the full variable domain reads NAGVMQNPRHLVRRRGQEARLRCSPMKGHSHVYWYRQLPEEGLKFMVYLQKENIIDESGMPKERFSAEFPKEGPSILRIQQVVRGDSAAYFCASSPTSGGTDTQYFGPGTRLTVL.